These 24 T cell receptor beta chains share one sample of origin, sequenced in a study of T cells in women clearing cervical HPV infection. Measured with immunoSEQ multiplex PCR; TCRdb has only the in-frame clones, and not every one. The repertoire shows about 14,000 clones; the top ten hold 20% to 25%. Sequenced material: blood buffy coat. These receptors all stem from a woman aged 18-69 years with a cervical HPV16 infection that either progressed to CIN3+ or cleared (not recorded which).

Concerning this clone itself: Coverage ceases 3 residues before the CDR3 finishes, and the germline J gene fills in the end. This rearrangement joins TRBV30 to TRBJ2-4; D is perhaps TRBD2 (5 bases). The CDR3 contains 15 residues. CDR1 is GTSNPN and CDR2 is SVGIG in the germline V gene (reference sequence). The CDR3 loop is CAWSAPGMAKYGQYF. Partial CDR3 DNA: TGTGCCTGGAGTGCCCCGGGGATGGCGAAGTATGGT.

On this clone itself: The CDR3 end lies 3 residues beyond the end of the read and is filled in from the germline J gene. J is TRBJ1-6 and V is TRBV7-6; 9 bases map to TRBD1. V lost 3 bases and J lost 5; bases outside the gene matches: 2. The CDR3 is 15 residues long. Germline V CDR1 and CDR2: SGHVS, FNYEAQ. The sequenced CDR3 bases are TGTGCCAGCAGCTTGAGGACAGGGGATAATTCACCC. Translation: CASSLRTGDNSP. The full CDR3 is CASSLRTGDNSPLHF.

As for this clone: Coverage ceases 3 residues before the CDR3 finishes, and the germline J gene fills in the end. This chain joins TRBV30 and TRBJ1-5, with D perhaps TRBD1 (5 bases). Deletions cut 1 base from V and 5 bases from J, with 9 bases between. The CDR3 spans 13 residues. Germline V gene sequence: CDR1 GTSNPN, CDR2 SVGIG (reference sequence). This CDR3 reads CAWSAGLHQPQHF. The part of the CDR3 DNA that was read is TGTGCCTGGAGTGCAGGGCTTCATCAGCCC.

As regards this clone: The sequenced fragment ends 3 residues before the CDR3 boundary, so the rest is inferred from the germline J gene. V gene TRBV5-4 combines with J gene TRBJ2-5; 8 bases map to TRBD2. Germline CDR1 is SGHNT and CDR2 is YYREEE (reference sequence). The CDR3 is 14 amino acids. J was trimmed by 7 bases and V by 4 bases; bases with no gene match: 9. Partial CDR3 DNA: TGTGCCAGCAGCCCCTCGGGGGGGTGGGGGACC. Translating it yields CASSPSGGWGT. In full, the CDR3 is CASSPSGGWGTQYF. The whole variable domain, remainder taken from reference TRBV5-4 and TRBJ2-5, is ETGVTQSPTHLIKTRGQQVTLRCSSQSGHNTVSWYQQALGQGPQFIFQYYREEENGRGNFPPRFSGLQFPNYSSELNVNALELDDSALYLCASSPSGGWGTQYFGPGTRLLVL.

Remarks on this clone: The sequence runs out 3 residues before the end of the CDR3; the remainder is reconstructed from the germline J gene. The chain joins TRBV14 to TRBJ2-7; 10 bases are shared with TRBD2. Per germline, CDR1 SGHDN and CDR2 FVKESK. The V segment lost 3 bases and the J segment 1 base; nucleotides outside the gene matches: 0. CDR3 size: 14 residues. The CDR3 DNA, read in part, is TGTGCCAGCAGCCAGACTAGCGGGTCCTACGAG. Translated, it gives CASSQTSGSYE. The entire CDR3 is CASSQTSGSYEQYF.

Partial CDR3 DNA: TGTGCCAGCAGCTTAGTACGCACTAGGCATGAG. Its protein is CASSLVRTRHE. The entire CDR3 sequence reads CASSLVRTRHEQFF. This sequence joins TRBV7-2 and TRBJ2-1, with D possibly being TRBD2 (5 bases). The CDR3 end lies 3 residues beyond the end of the read and is filled in from the germline J gene. The CDR3 totals 14 residues. CDR1 is SGHTA and CDR2 is FQGNSA in the germline V gene. V lost 1 base, J lost 8 bases, and 12 bases lay in between.

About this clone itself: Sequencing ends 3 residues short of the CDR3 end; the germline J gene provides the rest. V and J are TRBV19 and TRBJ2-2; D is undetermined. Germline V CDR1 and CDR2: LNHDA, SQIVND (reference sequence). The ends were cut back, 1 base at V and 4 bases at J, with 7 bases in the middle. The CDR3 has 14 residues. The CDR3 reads CASSIATSTGELFF. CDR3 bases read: TGTGCCAGTAGTATAGCCACATCCACCGGGGAG.

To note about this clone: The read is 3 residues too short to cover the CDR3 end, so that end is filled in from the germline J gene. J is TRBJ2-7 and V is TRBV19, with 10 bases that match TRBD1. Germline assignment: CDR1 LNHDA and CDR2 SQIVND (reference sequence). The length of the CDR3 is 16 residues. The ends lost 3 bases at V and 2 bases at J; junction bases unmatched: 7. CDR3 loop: CASSIGRTGGPYEQYF. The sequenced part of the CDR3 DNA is TGTGCCAGTAGTATCGGGAGGACAGGGGGGCCCTACGAG. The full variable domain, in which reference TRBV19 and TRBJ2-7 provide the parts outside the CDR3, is DGGITQSPKYLFRKEGQNVTLSCEQNLNHDAMYWYRQDPGQGLRLIYYSQIVNDFQKGDIAEGYSVSREKKESFPLTVTSAQKNPTAFYLCASSIGRTGGPYEQYFGPGTRLTVT.

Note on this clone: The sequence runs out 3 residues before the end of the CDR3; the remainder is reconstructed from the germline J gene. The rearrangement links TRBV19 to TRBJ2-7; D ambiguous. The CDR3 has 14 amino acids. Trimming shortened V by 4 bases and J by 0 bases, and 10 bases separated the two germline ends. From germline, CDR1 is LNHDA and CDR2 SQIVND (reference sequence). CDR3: CASSSGPDSYEQYF. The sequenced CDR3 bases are TGTGCCAGTAGTAGTGGGCCCGACTCCTACGAG.

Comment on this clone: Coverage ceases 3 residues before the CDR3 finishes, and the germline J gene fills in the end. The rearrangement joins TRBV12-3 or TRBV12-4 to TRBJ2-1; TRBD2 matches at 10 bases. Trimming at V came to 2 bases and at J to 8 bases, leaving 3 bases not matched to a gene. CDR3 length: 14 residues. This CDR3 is CASSLIGLADEQFF. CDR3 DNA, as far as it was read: TGTGCCAGCAGTTTAATCGGACTAGCGGATGAG.

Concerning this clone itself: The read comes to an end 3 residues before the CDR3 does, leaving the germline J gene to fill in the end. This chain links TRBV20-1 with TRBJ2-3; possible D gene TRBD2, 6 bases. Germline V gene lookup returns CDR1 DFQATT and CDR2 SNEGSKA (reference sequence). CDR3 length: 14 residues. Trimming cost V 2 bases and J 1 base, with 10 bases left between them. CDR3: CSARTASGTDTQYF. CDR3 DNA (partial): TGCAGTGCTAGAACGGCTAGCGGCACAGATACG.

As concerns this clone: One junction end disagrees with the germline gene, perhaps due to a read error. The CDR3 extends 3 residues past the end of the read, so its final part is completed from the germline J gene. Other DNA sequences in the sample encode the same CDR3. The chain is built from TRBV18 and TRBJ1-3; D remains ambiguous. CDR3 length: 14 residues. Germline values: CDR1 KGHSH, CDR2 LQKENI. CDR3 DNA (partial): TGTGCCAGCTCACCCAGCGACTCTGGAAACACA. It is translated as CASSPSDSGNT. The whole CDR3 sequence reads CASSPSDSGNTIYF. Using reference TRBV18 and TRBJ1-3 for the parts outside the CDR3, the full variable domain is NAGVMQNPRHLVRRRGQEARLRCSPMKGHSHVYWYRQLPEEGLKFMVYLQKENIIDESGMPKERFSAEFPKEGPSILRIQQVVRGDSAAYFCASSPSDSGNTIYFGEGSWLTVV.

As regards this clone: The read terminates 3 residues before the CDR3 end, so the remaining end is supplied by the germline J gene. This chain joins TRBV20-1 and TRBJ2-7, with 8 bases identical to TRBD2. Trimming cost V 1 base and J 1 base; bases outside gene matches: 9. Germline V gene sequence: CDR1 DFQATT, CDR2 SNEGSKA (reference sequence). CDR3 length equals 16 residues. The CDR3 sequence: CSARGPSTGGSYEQYF. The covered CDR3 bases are TGCAGTGCTAGAGGTCCTTCGACGGGGGGGTCCTACGAG.

The CDR3 DNA, read in part, is TGTGCCAGCAGCCCGCGACAGGTCTCTGAA. Amino acid sequence: CASSPRQVSE. The full CDR3 sequence reads CASSPRQVSEAFF. J is TRBJ1-1 and V is TRBV14; D possibly corresponds to TRBD1 (6 bases). The read falls 3 residues short of the CDR3 end, and the missing part is taken from the germline J gene. CDR3 size: 13 residues. V was pared by 4 bases and J by 6 bases, with 12 bases between. The germline V gene has CDR1 SGHDN and CDR2 FVKESK.

The CDR3 is CASSFWADNSPLHF. The DNA read from the CDR3 is TGTGCCAGCAGCTTCTGGGCCGATAATTCACCC. The chain links TRBV5-4 to TRBJ1-6; D uncertain. The sequence runs out 3 residues before the end of the CDR3; the remainder is reconstructed from the germline J gene. There are 14 residues in the CDR3. Germline V CDR1 and CDR2: SGHNT, YYREEE (reference sequence). The V and J ends lost 2 bases and 5 bases respectively, with 8 bases between them. Based on the CDR3 plus reference TRBV5-4 and TRBJ1-6, the full variable domain is ETGVTQSPTHLIKTRGQQVTLRCSSQSGHNTVSWYQQALGQGPQFIFQYYREEENGRGNFPPRFSGLQFPNYSSELNVNALELDDSALYLCASSFWADNSPLHFGNGTRLTVT.

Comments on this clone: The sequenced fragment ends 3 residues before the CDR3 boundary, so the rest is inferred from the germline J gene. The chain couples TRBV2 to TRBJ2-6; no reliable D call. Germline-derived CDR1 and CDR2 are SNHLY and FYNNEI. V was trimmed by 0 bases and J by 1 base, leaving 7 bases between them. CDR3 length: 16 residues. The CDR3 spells CASSEARPSGANVLTF. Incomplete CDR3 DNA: TGTGCCAGCAGTGAAGCCAGGCCGTCTGGGGCCAACGTC.

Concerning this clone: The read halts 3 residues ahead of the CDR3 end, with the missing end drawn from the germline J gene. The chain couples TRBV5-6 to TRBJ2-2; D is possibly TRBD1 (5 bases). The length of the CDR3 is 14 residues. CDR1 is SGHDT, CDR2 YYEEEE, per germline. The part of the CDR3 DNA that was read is TGTGCCAGCAGCTTAGCCTCTGGGGCCAACGTG. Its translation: CASSLASGANV. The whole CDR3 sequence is CASSLASGANVLFF.

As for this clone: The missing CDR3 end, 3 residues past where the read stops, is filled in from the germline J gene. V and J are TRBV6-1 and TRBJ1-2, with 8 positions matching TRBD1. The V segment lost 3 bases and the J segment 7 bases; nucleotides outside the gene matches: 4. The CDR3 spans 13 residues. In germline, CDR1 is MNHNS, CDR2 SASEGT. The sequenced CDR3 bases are TGTGCCAGCAGTGAGACAGGGGATGGTGGC. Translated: CASSETGDGG. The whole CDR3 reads CASSETGDGGYTF.

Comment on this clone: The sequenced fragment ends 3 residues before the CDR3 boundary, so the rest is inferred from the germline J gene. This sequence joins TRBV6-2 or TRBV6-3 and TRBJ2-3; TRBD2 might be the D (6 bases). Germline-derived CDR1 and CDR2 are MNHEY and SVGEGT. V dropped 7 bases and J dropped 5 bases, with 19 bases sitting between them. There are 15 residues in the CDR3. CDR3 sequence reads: CASTDPGLSLDTQYF. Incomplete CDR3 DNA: TGTGCCAGCACCGATCCCGGACTATCACTAGATACG.

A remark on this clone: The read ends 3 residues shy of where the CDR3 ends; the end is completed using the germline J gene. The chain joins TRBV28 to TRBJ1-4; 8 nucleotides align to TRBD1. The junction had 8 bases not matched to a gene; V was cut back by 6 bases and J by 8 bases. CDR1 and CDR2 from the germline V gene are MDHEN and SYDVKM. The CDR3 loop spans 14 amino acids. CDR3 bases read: TGTGCCAGCAGCACAGGGGGGGACGAGGAAAAA. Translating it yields CASSTGGDEEK. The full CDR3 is CASSTGGDEEKLFF. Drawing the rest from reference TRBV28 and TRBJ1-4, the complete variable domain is DVKVTQSSRYLVKRTGEKVFLECVQDMDHENMFWYRQDPGLGLRLIYFSYDVKMKEKGDIPEGYSVSREKKERFSLILESASTNQTSMYLCASSTGGDEEKLFFGSGTQLSVL.

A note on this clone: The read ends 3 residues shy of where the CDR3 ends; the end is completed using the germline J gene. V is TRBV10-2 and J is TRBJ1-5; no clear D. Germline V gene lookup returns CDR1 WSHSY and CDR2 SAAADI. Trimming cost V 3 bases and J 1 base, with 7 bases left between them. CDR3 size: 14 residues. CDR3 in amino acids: CASSDRRSNQPQHF. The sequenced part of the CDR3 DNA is TGCGCCAGCAGTGACAGGAGGAGCAATCAGCCC.

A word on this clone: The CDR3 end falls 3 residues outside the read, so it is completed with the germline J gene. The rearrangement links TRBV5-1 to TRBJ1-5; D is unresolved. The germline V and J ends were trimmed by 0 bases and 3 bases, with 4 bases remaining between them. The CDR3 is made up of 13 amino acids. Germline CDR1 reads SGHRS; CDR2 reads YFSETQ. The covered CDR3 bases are TGCGCCAGCAGCTTGGGTAACAATCAGCCC. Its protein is CASSLGNNQP. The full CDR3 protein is CASSLGNNQPQHF.

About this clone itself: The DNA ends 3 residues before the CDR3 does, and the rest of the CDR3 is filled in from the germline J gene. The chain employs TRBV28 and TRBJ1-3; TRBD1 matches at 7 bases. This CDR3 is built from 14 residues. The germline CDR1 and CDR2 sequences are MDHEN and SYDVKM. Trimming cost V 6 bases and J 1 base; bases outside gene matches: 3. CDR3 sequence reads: CASRKTGSGNTIYF. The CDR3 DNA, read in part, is TGTGCCAGCAGAAAGACAGGGTCTGGAAACACC. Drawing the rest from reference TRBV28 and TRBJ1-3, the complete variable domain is DVKVTQSSRYLVKRTGEKVFLECVQDMDHENMFWYRQDPGLGLRLIYFSYDVKMKEKGDIPEGYSVSREKKERFSLILESASTNQTSMYLCASRKTGSGNTIYFGEGSWLTVV.

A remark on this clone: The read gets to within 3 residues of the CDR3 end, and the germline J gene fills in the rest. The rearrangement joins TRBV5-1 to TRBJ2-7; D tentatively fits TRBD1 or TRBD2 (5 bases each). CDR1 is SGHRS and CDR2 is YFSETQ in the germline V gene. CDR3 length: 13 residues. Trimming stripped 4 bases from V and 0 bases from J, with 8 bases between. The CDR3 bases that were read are TGCGCCAGCAGCGAGGGGATCTCCTACGAG. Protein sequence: CASSEGISYE. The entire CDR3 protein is CASSEGISYEQYF.